The 22 T cell receptor beta chains in this list originate from one sample, sequenced in a study of OX40 agonist ivuxolimab in advanced cancers. The library was built by means of the immunoSEQ multiplex PCR assay. What TCRdb holds here is the immuneACCESS table cut down to in-frame rearrangements. Part of the clones is not present; checked against another copy, under half of the missing clones reflect an unresolved V gene, and the others are unexplained. A total of approximately 74,000 clones appear in this sample, more than 75% of them only once. Together, the top ten hold 5% of the sample. The material sequenced was CD4+ or CD8+ T cells sorted from blood, taken in a trial of the OX40 agonist ivuxolimab. The receptors were sampled from an adult with an advanced solid tumor such as melanoma, head and neck, liver or kidney cancer.

The chain uses TRBV28 and TRBJ1-5; D unclear. The CDR3 sequence is 12 residues long. Trimming took 2 bases from V and 7 from J, leaving 6 bases between them. Germline assignment: CDR1 MDHEN and CDR2 SYDVKM. The CDR3 coding sequence is TGTGCCAGCAGTTTAGTCACACAGCCCCAGCATTTT. Its translation: CASSLVTQPQHF.

The chain uses TRBV19 and TRBJ2-3, with 9 bases fitting TRBD1. This CDR3 comprises 15 residues. Germline trimming cut 5 bases from V and 1 base from J; bases unmatched to any gene: 4. In germline, CDR1 is LNHDA, CDR2 SQIVND (reference sequence). The CDR3 spells CASSPQGAGTDTQYF. CDR3 DNA: TGTGCCAGTAGTCCACAGGGGGCGGGCACAGATACGCAGTATTTT.

The V and J genes are TRBV5-4 and TRBJ2-5; 8 bases align to TRBD2. This CDR3 has 15 residues. Germline trimming cut 4 bases from V and 4 bases from J; bases unmatched to any gene: 9. In germline, CDR1 is SGHNT, CDR2 YYREEE (reference sequence). The CDR3 sequence is CASSRAGVGTETQYF. Written as DNA, the CDR3 is TGTGCCAGCAGCAGAGCGGGAGTGGGGACAGAGACCCAGTACTTC.

This rearrangement joins TRBV28 to TRBJ2-6; 10 bases line up with TRBD1. Germline V lookup: CDR1 MDHEN, CDR2 SYDVKM. Unmatched junction bases numbered 5, after V lost 7 bases and J lost 2 bases. There are 16 residues in the CDR3. CDR3 sequence: CASKGQGEAGANVLTF. The DNA for the CDR3 is TGTGCCAGCAAAGGACAGGGGGAGGCTGGGGCCAACGTCCTGACTTTC. Together with reference TRBV28 and TRBJ2-6, the CDR3 gives the full variable domain: DVKVTQSSRYLVKRTGEKVFLECVQDMDHENMFWYRQDPGLGLRLIYFSYDVKMKEKGDIPEGYSVSREKKERFSLILESASTNQTSMYLCASKGQGEAGANVLTFGAGSRLTVL.

The J gene is TRBJ2-2, the V gene TRBV10-3, with TRBD2 identical over 7 bases. Germline assignment: CDR1 ENHRY and CDR2 SYGVKD. The ends lost 5 bases at V and 7 bases at J; junction bases unmatched: 10. This CDR3 spans 15 amino acids. CDR3 residues: CAISPGLSVGGELFF. The CDR3 DNA is TGTGCCATCAGTCCGGGACTATCGGTCGGCGGGGAGCTGTTTTTT.

The CDR3, as DNA: TGTGCCAGCAGTCGTGACTACACAGATACGCAGTATTTT. Residues: CASSRDYTDTQYF. The chain couples TRBV7-2 to TRBJ2-3; D is possibly TRBD2 (5 bases). The V end lost 6 bases, the J end lost 2 bases, and 9 bases lay between the germline ends. The CDR3 covers 13 residues. Germline V CDR1 and CDR2: SGHTA, FQGNSA.

This chain joins TRBV28 and TRBJ2-7, with TRBD1 identical over 7 bases. The CDR3 runs 17 residues. Germline CDR1 is MDHEN and CDR2 is SYDVKM. Trimming at V came to 5 bases and at J to 3 bases, leaving 16 bases not matched to a gene. The DNA for the CDR3 is TGTGCCAGCAGTCTTTCTCTCGATGACGACAGGGACTACGAGCAGTACTTC. It encodes CASSLSLDDDRDYEQYF.

The rearrangement links TRBV2 to TRBJ2-7, with 7 bases identical to TRBD2. CDR1 SNHLY and CDR2 FYNNEI come from the germline V gene. V lost 7 bases, J lost 2 bases, and 5 bases stayed unmatched. The CDR3 is 13 residues long. CDR3 sequence reads: CASKGGGPYEQYF. The CDR3 DNA is TGTGCCAGCAAGGGCGGGGGACCCTACGAGCAGTACTTC.

This chain links TRBV6-6 with TRBJ1-5; D unresolved. Trimming left V 5 bases short and J 2 bases short, with 7 bases between. The CDR3 spans 13 residues. Germline V gives CDR1 MNHNY, CDR2 SVGAGI (reference sequence). DNA of the CDR3: TGTGCCAGCAGTAGGGTTGGCAATCAGCCCCAGCATTTT. Protein: CASSRVGNQPQHF.

A remark on this clone: Other DNA sequences of this sample code for an identical CDR3. The chain recombines TRBV9 with TRBJ2-1; weak D call: TRBD1 (6 bases). The CDR3 loop spans 17 amino acids. Germline-derived CDR1 and CDR2 are SGDLS and YYNGEE. V was shortened by 2 bases and J by 3 bases, with 18 bases between the two germline ends. CDR3 residues: CASSVAKGVSLYNEQFF. The CDR3 bases are TGTGCCAGCAGCGTGGCAAAGGGGGTTTCCCTCTACAATGAGCAGTTCTTC.

The V call is TRBV6-6, the J call TRBJ2-7; 10 nucleotides match TRBD2. V trimming: 0 bases; J trimming: 5 bases; junction bases outside the gene matches: 7. In germline, CDR1 is MNHNY, CDR2 SVGAGI (reference sequence). The CDR3 length is 16 residues. The CDR3 DNA sequence: TGTGCCAGCAGTTACTCGTCCCCTAGCGGGAGTGACGAGCAGTACTTC. Its protein is CASSYSSPSGSDEQYF.

The J gene is TRBJ2-7, the V gene TRBV13, with D unclear. The CDR3 runs 15 residues. Trimming removed 8 bases from V and 4 bases from J, with 21 bases in between. Germline lookup yields CDR1 PRHDT and CDR2 FYEKMQ (reference sequence). Written as DNA, the CDR3 is TGTGCCAGCTCGTTCTTGGGTCAGCACGATTACGAGCAGTACTTC. Amino acids: CASSFLGQHDYEQYF.

This clone was seen more than once but under ten times. The V gene is TRBV15, the J gene TRBJ1-1; no definite D call. V dropped 4 bases and J dropped 3 bases, with 12 bases sitting between them. In germline, CDR1 is LNHNV, CDR2 YYDKDF (reference sequence). The CDR3 totals 14 residues. The CDR3 is CATSIVAGYTEAFF. In DNA form, the CDR3 reads TGTGCCACCAGCATCGTGGCGGGGTACACTGAAGCTTTCTTT.

This rearrangement joins TRBV6-6 to TRBJ2-4, with D uncertain. Per the germline V gene, CDR1 is MNHNY and CDR2 is SVGAGI (reference sequence). With 6 bases removed from V and 0 bases from J, the gap between germline ends came to 12 bases. The CDR3 runs to 15 residues. The DNA of the CDR3 is TGTGCCAGCAGCCCCCAACTCGTAGCCAAAAACATTCAGTACTTC. Translated, it gives CASSPQLVAKNIQYF.

This clone was picked up a small number of times. V is TRBV27 and J is TRBJ2-2; D possibly corresponds to TRBD2 (5 bases). Between the trimmed V and J ends, which lost 7 bases and 2 bases, there was a span of 14 bases. This CDR3 has 15 amino acids. Per the germline V gene, CDR1 is MNHEY and CDR2 is SMNVEV (reference sequence). CDR3 coding DNA: TGTGCCAGCACCTTGAGTGGGAGTAACACCGGGGAGCTGTTTTTT. Translation: CASTLSGSNTGELFF.

This clone was observed once. The chain uses TRBV20-1 and TRBJ1-2; tentatively, D is TRBD1 (6 bases). Per germline, CDR1 DFQATT and CDR2 SNEGSKA (reference sequence). This CDR3 contains 11 residues. CDR3 protein: CRAEAGDSYTF. CDR3 coding DNA: TGCAGAGCTGAAGCAGGGGATAGCTACACCTTC.

This chain uses TRBV10-1 with TRBJ1-3; D is perhaps TRBD1 (6 bases). With 3 bases removed from V and 2 bases from J, the gap between germline ends came to 17 bases. The germline V gene encodes CDR1 WNHNN and CDR2 SYGVQD (reference sequence). CDR3 length: 17 residues. This chain's CDR3 is CASSEHGYRVPGNTIYF. Here the CDR3 DNA reads TGCGCCAGCAGTGAACACGGATACAGGGTACCTGGAAACACCATATATTTT.

Here the CDR3 DNA reads TGTGCCAGCAGCCCCTGGGGGACGAGGGACGAGCAGTACTTC. This encodes CASSPWGTRDEQYF. The V call is TRBV14, the J call TRBJ2-7; D may be TRBD1 or TRBD2 (5 bases each). The CDR3 sequence is 14 residues long. Trimming shortened V by 4 bases and J by 5 bases, and 15 bases separated the two germline ends. Germline V lookup: CDR1 SGHDN, CDR2 FVKESK.

The J gene is TRBJ1-2, the V gene TRBV5-5, with D unresolved. Trimming cost V 0 bases and J 9 bases, with 18 bases left between them. The germline gives CDR1 SGHKS, CDR2 YYEKEE (reference sequence). The CDR3 spans 15 residues. The chain's CDR3 is CASSLVVGSVASYTF. CDR3 coding DNA: TGTGCCAGCAGCTTGGTGGTTGGGTCAGTAGCTAGCTACACCTTC.

The chain combines TRBV19 with TRBJ2-7; no firm D call. V lost 3 bases and J lost 3, with 9 bases in between. Germline V lookup: CDR1 LNHDA, CDR2 SQIVND (reference sequence). The CDR3 is 13 amino acids. The CDR3 here is CASSIFLNYEQYF. DNA of the CDR3: TGTGCCAGTAGTATTTTTCTAAACTACGAGCAGTACTTC.

The V gene is TRBV6-5, the J gene TRBJ1-1; 7 bases map to TRBD1. V trimming: 9 bases; J trimming: 1 base; junction bases outside the gene matches: 5. The CDR3 runs to 13 residues. CDR1 and CDR2 from the germline V gene are MNHEY and SVGAGI. The CDR3 reads CASYRGRNTEAFF. CDR3 DNA sequence: TGTGCCAGTTACAGGGGACGGAACACTGAAGCTTTCTTT.

In its sample, this clone was seen a few times. The chain recombines TRBV21-1 with TRBJ1-3. TRBV21-1 is labeled a pseudogene. CDR3 length: 9 residues. CDR3 residues: CAEGNTIYF. CDR3 DNA: TGTGCCGAGGGAAACACCATATATTTT.